Reported below is one T cell receptor (beta chain). This sample is drawn from a study of blood T cell repertoires in COVID-19. Study summary: Acute-phase and convalescent COVID-19 samples originated in the United States, Italy and Spain. Sample material is recorded as cDNA or gDNA derived from T cells, B-cell-depleted T cells, or PBMCs.

The V gene end was trimmed by 1 base and the J gene end by 9 bases; junction bases not matched to a gene: 9. The V gene's germline CDR1 is PRHDT and CDR2 FYEKMQ (reference sequence). There are 16 residues in the CDR3. Original data processing: Estimates of nucleated cell counts were drawn from the amplification of reference gene primers. The method was immunoSEQ multiplex PCR; TCRdb's version includes in-frame clones alone and lacks a portion of them. Clone size and the V and J calls come from that table; the DNA yielded D and trimming. Altogether some 60,000 clones are present, 85% to 90% being singletons, with the ten largest covering about 4.3%.

This chain links TRBV13 with TRBJ1-5; 10 nucleotides line up with TRBD1. Specimen: peripheral blood. This sequence originates from a man between 60 and 75 years old with acute or convalescent COVID-19. CDR3 in DNA: TGTGCCAGCAGCTTAGCGACAGGGGGCGATCTCCGGCCCCAGCATTTT. Translation gives CASSLATGGDLRPQHF.